The 25 T cell receptor beta chains below were found in one sample sequenced in a study. TCRdb recomputed calls from the RT-PCR reads with MiXCR, one row per CDR3 protein. The table records almost 700,000 distinct CDR3 sequences, around 14% of them present only once. The sample comprised memory CD4+ T cells from blood. Receptors originate from a female donor in good health, serving as a healthy control.

The table lists this clonotype with a few counts. V usage is TRBV6-6 and J usage is TRBJ1-5, with TRBD1 matching 8 bases. The J segment lost 8 bases and the V segment lost 9 bases, leaving 6 bases of the junction unmatched. This CDR3 has 12 residues. CDR1 MNHNY and CDR2 SVGAGI come from the germline V gene (reference sequence). CDR3 sequence: CASQGAAEPQHF. As DNA, the CDR3 is TGTGCCAGTCAGGGGGCGGCGGAGCCCCAGCATTTT.

This clonotype was seen at least ten times. The chain is built from TRBV4-1 and TRBJ2-1; 9 bases match TRBD2. The CDR3 contains 16 residues. CDR1 is MGHRA and CDR2 is YSYEKL in the germline V gene. The V gene end was trimmed by 4 bases and the J gene end by 3 bases; junction bases not matched to a gene: 7. CDR3 bases: TGCGCCAGCAGCCGCGTAGCGGGAGCTGGCTACAATGAGCAGTTCTTC. Translated, it gives CASSRVAGAGYNEQFF.

In its sample, this clonotype was seen many times. This chain connects TRBV5-1 to TRBJ2-2; D is unclear. CDR1 and CDR2 from the germline V gene are SGHRS and YFSETQ. CDR3 length equals 15 residues. V lost 0 bases and J lost 6, with 12 bases in between. The CDR3 loop is CASSLALASPGELFF. CDR3 nucleotide sequence: TGCGCCAGCAGCTTGGCCTTAGCTAGTCCCGGGGAGCTGTTTTTT.

In its sample, this clonotype was seen a few times. The chain couples TRBV7-2 to TRBJ1-1, with TRBD1 matching over 12 bases. There are 17 residues in the CDR3. In germline, CDR1 is SGHTA, CDR2 FQGNSA. After removal of 6 bases from V and 3 bases from J, the junction contained 11 bases not matched to a gene. The CDR3 region has the DNA TGTGCCAGCAGTTCCACCGGGACAGGGGGCCTGGACACTGAAGCTTTCTTT. Protein: CASSSTGTGGLDTEAFF. Together with reference TRBV7-2 and TRBJ1-1, the CDR3 gives the full variable domain: GAGVSQSPSNKVTEKGKDVELRCDPISGHTALYWYRQSLGQGLEFLIYFQGNSAPDKSGLPSDRFSAERTGGSVSTLTIQRTQQEDSAVYLCASSSTGTGGLDTEAFFGQGTRLTVV.

The sample holds a few counts of this clonotype. The chain is built from TRBV7-8 and TRBJ1-2; D is uncertain. The CDR3 is 15 amino acids. The germline V and J ends were trimmed by 5 bases and 1 base, with 14 bases remaining between them. CDR1 SGHVS and CDR2 FQNEAQ come from the germline V gene. CDR3 nucleotides: TGTGCCAGCAGCCGAAGTCACAGTAATAACTATGGCTACACCTTC. Protein sequence: CASSRSHSNNYGYTF.

The rearrangement links TRBV3-1 to TRBJ2-7; TRBD2 matches 7 bases. Germline V gene data show CDR1 as LGHDT and CDR2 as YNNKEL (reference sequence). V was pared by 1 base and J by 3 bases, with 15 bases of the junction left unmatched. This CDR3 has 18 amino acids. Here the CDR3 reads CASSQAGGSIRNGYEQYF. The CDR3 nucleotides are TGTGCCAGCAGCCAAGCGGGCGGGAGTATTCGAAATGGCTACGAGCAGTACTTC.

The chain joins TRBV14 to TRBJ2-2, with TRBD2 matching over 12 bases. The CDR3 loop spans 17 amino acids. Germline V gene lookup returns CDR1 SGHDN and CDR2 FVKESK. V trimming: 0 bases; J trimming: 3 bases; junction bases outside the gene matches: 2. DNA of the CDR3: TGTGCCAGCAGCCAAGACCGACTAGCGGGGGACACCGGGGAGCTGTTTTTT. Translating gives CASSQDRLAGDTGELFF. Looking up the rest from reference TRBV14 and TRBJ2-2 gives the full variable domain: EAGVTQFPSHSVIEKGQTVTLRCDPISGHDNLYWYRRVMGKEIKFLLHFVKESKQDESGMPNNRFLAERTGGTYSTLKVQPAELEDSGVYFCASSQDRLAGDTGELFFGEGSRLTVL.

This clonotype was seen repeatedly, ten times or more. The chain's CDR3 is CASSLSGTGGRNEQFF. CDR3 nucleotide sequence: TGTGCCAGCAGCTTATCCGGGACAGGGGGTAGGAATGAGCAGTTCTTC. The gene calls are TRBV7-6 and TRBJ2-1, with 11 bases aligning to TRBD1. The CDR3 spans 16 residues. From germline, CDR1 is SGHVS and CDR2 FNYEAQ. The junction had 7 bases not matched to a gene; V was cut back by 2 bases and J by 7 bases.

The chain has TRBV14 and TRBJ2-1; no firm D call. This CDR3 is 11 amino acids long. Deletions cut 2 bases from V and 9 bases from J, with 5 bases between. Germline V CDR1 and CDR2: SGHDN, FVKESK. The CDR3, as DNA: TGTGCCAGCAGCCAATTCGCTGAGCAGTTCTTC. It is translated as CASSQFAEQFF. The entire variable domain, with the rest obtained from reference TRBV14 and TRBJ2-1, is as follows: EAGVTQFPSHSVIEKGQTVTLRCDPISGHDNLYWYRRVMGKEIKFLLHFVKESKQDESGMPNNRFLAERTGGTYSTLKVQPAELEDSGVYFCASSQFAEQFFGPGTRLTVL.

The chain uses TRBV15 and TRBJ1-2, with D hard to call. V was trimmed by 0 bases and J by 0 bases, leaving 5 bases between them. The CDR3 runs 14 residues. Germline lookup yields CDR1 LNHNV and CDR2 YYDKDF (reference sequence). The CDR3 DNA follows: TGTGCCACCAGCAGAGATCGATCTAACTATGGCTACACCTTC. It codes for CATSRDRSNYGYTF.

The chain joins TRBV25-1 to TRBJ2-6; D gene unclear. This CDR3 is 13 amino acids long. V lost 8 bases to trimming and J lost 3 bases, with 8 bases between them. Germline CDR1 MGHDK, CDR2 SYGVNS. CDR3 nucleotide sequence: TGTGCCAGCCTAATAAGTGGGGCCAACGTCCTGACTTTC. Its translation is CASLISGANVLTF.

The chain recombines TRBV4-3 with TRBJ1-4; D not certain. Trimming removed 0 bases at V and 8 bases at J, with 7 bases between. The CDR3 is 13 amino acids. The germline gives CDR1 LGHNA, CDR2 YSLEER. The CDR3, as DNA: TGCGCCAGCAGCCAAGACAGGTGGGAAAAACTGTTTTTT. Translated, it gives CASSQDRWEKLFF.

This clonotype occurred many times. The chain recombines TRBV29-1 with TRBJ1-1; no definite D call. The ends were cut back, 4 bases at V and 4 bases at J, with 13 bases in the middle. Germline CDR1 and CDR2: SQVTM and ANQGSEA. This CDR3 has 13 residues. In nucleotides, the CDR3 is TGCAGCGTTGCCTGGGCCCTGGGCACTGAAGCTTTCTTT. Translating gives CSVAWALGTEAFF. Full variable domain (remainder filled in from reference TRBV29-1 and TRBJ1-1): SAVISQKPSRDICQRGTSLTIQCQVDSQVTMMFWYRQQPGQSLTLIATANQGSEATYESGFVIDKFPISRPNLTFSTLTVSNMSPEDSSIYLCSVAWALGTEAFFGQGTRLTVV.

This clonotype showed up just a few times. V usage is TRBV16 and J usage is TRBJ1-5; 9 bases match TRBD1. J lost 6 bases, V lost 4 bases, and 10 bases had no gene match. Germline V CDR1 and CDR2: KGHSY, FQNENV. The CDR3 length is 16 residues. As DNA, the CDR3 is TGTGCCAGCAGCCCACGGACAGGGGCTCGAGTTCAGCCCCAGCATTTT. It codes for CASSPRTGARVQPQHF. The whole variable domain, filled in from reference TRBV16 and TRBJ1-5, reads GEEVAQTPKHLVRGEGQKAKLYCAPIKGHSYVFWYQQVLKNEFKFLISFQNENVFDETGMPKERFSAKCLPNSPCSLEIQATKLEDSAVYFCASSPRTGARVQPQHFGDGTRLSIL.

The V call is TRBV20-1, the J call TRBJ2-1, with D hard to call. Deletions cut 6 bases from V and 5 bases from J, with 14 bases between. The germline V gene encodes CDR1 DFQATT and CDR2 SNEGSKA (reference sequence). This CDR3 comprises 13 residues. The CDR3 DNA reads as TGCAGTGCCAAACGGACGGAGAACAATGAGCAGTTCTTC. Translation: CSAKRTENNEQFF.

This clonotype was seen only a few times. The J gene is TRBJ2-7, the V gene TRBV4-3; D may be TRBD2 (6 bases). The CDR3 consists of 16 residues. Trimming shortened V by 0 bases and J by 0 bases, and 12 bases separated the two germline ends. Germline V lookup: CDR1 LGHNA, CDR2 YSLEER. CDR3 nucleotides: TGCGCCAGCAGCCAAGACGGGGGTGTGAGCTCCTACGAGCAGTACTTC. Protein: CASSQDGGVSSYEQYF.

At least ten counts were recorded for this clonotype. The V gene is TRBV6-6, the J gene TRBJ1-6; TRBD1 matches at 7 bases. After removal of 6 bases from V and 6 bases from J, the junction contained 11 bases not matched to a gene. There are 16 residues in the CDR3. Germline-derived CDR1 and CDR2 are MNHNY and SVGAGI (reference sequence). Written as DNA, the CDR3 is TGTGCCAGCAGATATCTGACAGGGCAAAGTAATTCACCCCTCCACTTT. Residues: CASRYLTGQSNSPLHF.

V is TRBV12-3 or TRBV12-4 and J is TRBJ2-1; a possible D gene is TRBD1 (6 bases). The V and J ends lost 3 bases and 8 bases respectively, with 14 bases between them. There are 14 residues in the CDR3. CDR3 protein: CASSLGAGWDEQFF. In DNA, the CDR3 is TGTGCCAGCAGTTTGGGGGCAGGGTGGGATGAGCAGTTCTTC.

This clonotype was recorded many times. The chain couples TRBV7-2 to TRBJ2-3; the match to TRBD2 covers 12 bases. V shed 4 bases, J shed 5 bases, and the junction held 4 bases outside the gene matches. The CDR3 covers 15 residues. The germline CDR1 and CDR2 sequences are SGHTA and FQGNSA. This chain's CDR3 is CASSSSGGVVDTQYF. The CDR3 region has the DNA TGTGCCAGCAGCTCTAGCGGGGGGGTGGTAGATACGCAGTATTTT. Looking up the rest from reference TRBV7-2 and TRBJ2-3 gives the full variable domain: GAGVSQSPSNKVTEKGKDVELRCDPISGHTALYWYRQSLGQGLEFLIYFQGNSAPDKSGLPSDRFSAERTGGSVSTLTIQRTQQEDSAVYLCASSSSGGVVDTQYFGPGTRLTVL.

This clonotype was counted ten times or more. The chain recombines TRBV5-1 with TRBJ1-5; 9 bases are a match to TRBD1. V shed 4 bases, J shed 2 bases, and the junction held 4 bases outside the gene matches. There are 15 residues in the CDR3. Germline V gene data show CDR1 as SGHRS and CDR2 as YFSETQ. CDR3 bases: TGCGCCAGCAGCCCGGGACAGGGTGGCAATCAGCCCCAGCATTTT. It yields the protein CASSPGQGGNQPQHF. Using reference TRBV5-1 and TRBJ1-5 for the parts outside the CDR3, the full variable domain is KAGVTQTPRYLIKTRGQQVTLSCSPISGHRSVSWYQQTPGQGLQFLFEYFSETQRNKGNFPGRFSGRQFSNSRSEMNVSTLELGDSALYLCASSPGQGGNQPQHFGDGTRLSIL.

In DNA, the CDR3 is TGCGCCAGCAGCCTGCTAGGAGTACAGACTGAAGCTTTCTTT. The encoded protein is CASSLLGVQTEAFF. This rearrangement joins TRBV4-1 to TRBJ1-1, with D unclear. Germline values: CDR1 MGHRA, CDR2 YSYEKL. This CDR3 has 14 amino acids. V lost 4 bases and J 5 bases, leaving 14 bases between the germline ends.

This clonotype was observed a handful of times. This sequence joins TRBV7-2 and TRBJ2-7; 12 bases are shared with TRBD2. V dropped 5 bases and J dropped 2; count of bases not matched to a gene: 4. From germline, CDR1 is SGHTA and CDR2 FQGNSA. The CDR3 spans 15 residues. The CDR3 here is CASSRRTSGTYEQYF. The CDR3, as DNA: TGTGCCAGCAGCCGGCGGACTAGCGGGACCTACGAGCAGTACTTC.

The J gene is TRBJ1-4, the V gene TRBV4-3; 7 nucleotides agree with TRBD1. The CDR3 runs to 15 residues. J was trimmed by 4 bases and V by 2 bases; bases with no gene match: 4. Germline values: CDR1 LGHNA, CDR2 YSLEER. The CDR3 reads CASSQTDRNNEKLFF. In DNA form, the CDR3 reads TGCGCCAGCAGCCAAACGGACAGGAATAATGAAAAACTGTTTTTT.

This clonotype was detected only a few times. The chain joins TRBV11-1 to TRBJ1-6, with 7 bases aligning to TRBD1. CDR1 SGHAT and CDR2 FQDESV come from the germline V gene (reference sequence). J was trimmed by 9 bases and V by 4 bases; bases with no gene match: 6. CDR3 length: 14 amino acids. CDR3: CASSSGGKVSPLHF. The DNA for the CDR3 is TGTGCCAGCAGCTCAGGGGGAAAGGTTTCACCCCTCCACTTT.

This clonotype was counted only a few times. This chain uses TRBV6-1 with TRBJ1-5; no reliable D call. V shed 1 base and J shed 6 bases, with 7 bases lying between them. The CDR3 covers 13 residues. Germline-derived CDR1 and CDR2 are MNHNS and SASEGT. This CDR3 is CASSEGARQPQHF. CDR3 bases: TGTGCCAGCAGTGAAGGGGCACGTCAGCCCCAGCATTTT.